This TCR beta chain appears in the sequencing data of a study of Ad26.COV2.S vaccination and SARS-CoV-2 variants. Study-wide results and caveats: Greater spike-specific TCR breadth was seen in vaccine recipients than in placebo recipients. Possible underestimation of total T cell responses by the TCR breadth and depth analyses was noted.

Method: immunoSEQ multiplex PCR; TCRdb's copy keeps in-frame clones and lacks some. The profile covers tens of thousands of clones, with 65% to 90% appearing a single time and 40% to 55% taken by the ten largest. In the case of this clone: The antigen is undetermined.

The CDR3 totals 12 residues. V lost 1 base and J 11 bases, leaving 11 bases between the germline ends. Germline values: CDR1 SGHDN, CDR2 FVKESK. This chain links TRBV14 with TRBJ1-1; D not certain. This TCR came from a human donor who had recovered from COVID-19. This material consisted of peripheral blood, taken after recovery from COVID-19. CDR3 in amino acids: CASSQGPGWAFF. The CDR3 DNA reads TGTGCCAGCAGCCAAGGGCCTGGTTGGGCTTTCTTT.